This is a list of T cell receptor beta chains from one sample in a study of blood T cell repertoires in COVID-19. Profiled with immunoSEQ multiplex PCR; TCRdb holds only in-frame clones, not every one. The sample gives just over 300,000 clones, approximately 91% of which show up once; approximately 8.8% is in the top ten. The sequencing sample was made of PBMCs or T cells enriched from blood (not recorded which). The receptors derive from a woman between 35 and 50 years old who had recovered from COVID-19. The CDR3 runs from the conserved cysteine through the conserved F or W. D genes are given only for firm matches. The size of a clone is reported for some rows only, either as once, few or many, or as a class for expanded clones.

j_call: TRBJ1-1
v_call: TRBV6-5
cdr3_length: 12
clone_size: once
d_call: TRBD1
cdr3_nt: TGTGCCAGTAGGCAGGGGGGCACTGAAGCTTTCTTT
cdr3_aa: CASRQGGTEAFF

j_call: TRBJ2-3
v_call: TRBV3-1/TRBV3-2
cdr3_length: 20
clone_size: many
d_call: TRBD2
cdr3_nt: TGTGCCAGCAGCCAAACGGGACTAGCGGGAGCGTCGCTTATCACAGATACGCAGTATTTT
cdr3_aa: CASSQTGLAGASLITDTQYF

j_call: TRBJ2-7
v_call: TRBV6-6
cdr3_length: 18
clone_size: once
d_call: TRBD2
cdr3_nt: TGTGCCAGCAGTCCACCGACAGGGGGCTGGACTAGCGGGACCGAGCAGTACTTC
cdr3_aa: CASSPPTGGWTSGTEQYF

j_call: TRBJ2-7
v_call: TRBV21-1
cdr3_length: 14
clone_size: NA
d_call: NA
cdr3_nt: TGTGCCAGCAGGTGGGAGGGTAGCTCCTACGAGCAGTACTTC
cdr3_aa: CASRWEGSSYEQYF

j_call: TRBJ2-2
v_call: TRBV18
cdr3_length: 18
clone_size: NA
d_call: TRBD1
cdr3_nt: TGTGCCAGCTCACCACAGGGGGACAGAATCATATCTGCCGGGGAGCTGTTTTTT
cdr3_aa: CASSPQGDRIISAGELFF

j_call: TRBJ2-7
v_call: TRBV9
cdr3_length: 16
clone_size: NA
d_call: TRBD2
cdr3_nt: TGTGCCAGCAGCCCCGGGACTAGCGGGAGTCTGTACGAGCAGTACTTC
cdr3_aa: CASSPGTSGSLYEQYF

j_call: TRBJ2-3
v_call: TRBV9
cdr3_length: 15
clone_size: NA
d_call: TRBD2
cdr3_nt: TGTGCCAGCAGCGTAGTTGGCGGGAGAGTGGATACGCAGTATTTT
cdr3_aa: CASSVVGGRVDTQYF

j_call: TRBJ2-3
v_call: TRBV29-1
cdr3_length: 12
clone_size: NA
d_call: TRBD2
cdr3_nt: TGCAGCCAGCGGGATGGCACAGATACGCAGTATTTT
cdr3_aa: CSQRDGTDTQYF

j_call: TRBJ1-1
v_call: TRBV7-3
cdr3_length: 13
clone_size: NA
d_call: NA
cdr3_nt: TGTGCCAGCAGCTTAGACAGGAGCACTGAAGCTTTCTTT
cdr3_aa: CASSLDRSTEAFF

j_call: TRBJ1-2
v_call: TRBV10-3
cdr3_length: 13
clone_size: NA
d_call: NA
cdr3_nt: TGTGCCATCAGTGATGACGCAGGGTATGGCTACACCTTC
cdr3_aa: CAISDDAGYGYTF

j_call: TRBJ2-1
v_call: TRBV6-2/TRBV6-3
cdr3_length: 13
clone_size: few
d_call: NA
cdr3_nt: TGTGCCAGCAGCCACGCTACCTACAATGAGCAGTTCTTC
cdr3_aa: CASSHATYNEQFF

j_call: TRBJ2-3
v_call: TRBV9
cdr3_length: 17
clone_size: NA
d_call: NA
cdr3_nt: TGTGCCAGCAGCCCCCGCCTAGCGAACTTAGATGGTTATACGCAGTATTTT
cdr3_aa: CASSPRLANLDGYTQYF

j_call: TRBJ2-3
v_call: TRBV28
cdr3_length: 15
clone_size: NA
d_call: NA
cdr3_nt: TGTGCCAGCAGTTTTCGGGGGGCGAACACAGATACGCAGTATTTT
cdr3_aa: CASSFRGANTDTQYF

j_call: TRBJ2-1
v_call: TRBV24-1
cdr3_length: 12
clone_size: NA
d_call: TRBD1
cdr3_nt: TGTGCCACCCCCCGGACAGGGAATGAGCAGTTCTTC
cdr3_aa: CATPRTGNEQFF

j_call: TRBJ1-2
v_call: TRBV28
cdr3_length: 11
clone_size: NA
d_call: TRBD1
cdr3_nt: TGTGCCACCCAGGGGGCTAGTGGCTACACCTTC
cdr3_aa: CATQGASGYTF

j_call: TRBJ2-5
v_call: TRBV18
cdr3_length: 14
clone_size: NA
d_call: NA
cdr3_nt: TGTGCCAGCTCACCAGAGGAGGGTGTAGGGACCCAGTACTTC
cdr3_aa: CASSPEEGVGTQYF

j_call: TRBJ2-3
v_call: TRBV19
cdr3_length: 16
clone_size: NA
d_call: NA
cdr3_nt: TGTGCCAGTAAAGCCGGGGGAGCAACCGGCACAGATACGCAGTATTTT
cdr3_aa: CASKAGGATGTDTQYF

j_call: TRBJ2-5
v_call: TRBV29-1
cdr3_length: 14
clone_size: NA
d_call: NA
cdr3_nt: TGCAGCGTTGTCCCTACAGGAATTCAAGAGACCCAGTACTTC
cdr3_aa: CSVVPTGIQETQYF

j_call: TRBJ1-1
v_call: TRBV20-1
cdr3_length: 11
clone_size: once
d_call: NA
cdr3_nt: TGCAGTGCAAGAGGGAGCACTGAAGCTTTCTTT
cdr3_aa: CSARGSTEAFF

j_call: TRBJ2-1
v_call: TRBV20-1
cdr3_length: 17
clone_size: NA
d_call: TRBD2
cdr3_nt: TGCAGTGCTAGTCTTCCTCGAGCGGGAGCCTCCTACAATGAGCAGTTCTTC
cdr3_aa: CSASLPRAGASYNEQFF

j_call: TRBJ1-1
v_call: TRBV28
cdr3_length: 15
clone_size: NA
d_call: NA
cdr3_nt: TGTGCCAGCAGCTTTTCAGGGAAATTGAACACTGAAGCTTTCTTT
cdr3_aa: CASSFSGKLNTEAFF

j_call: TRBJ2-7
v_call: TRBV19
cdr3_length: 16
clone_size: once
d_call: TRBD1
cdr3_nt: TGTGCCAGTAGTATAGTTTCGGACAGGGGGTTCTACGAGCAGTACTTC
cdr3_aa: CASSIVSDRGFYEQYF

j_call: TRBJ1-2
v_call: TRBV7-6
cdr3_length: 15
clone_size: NA
d_call: TRBD1
cdr3_nt: TGTGCCAGCAGCTTAGACGTGGCAGGGGGCTATGGCTACACCTTC
cdr3_aa: CASSLDVAGGYGYTF

j_call: TRBJ1-1
v_call: TRBV29-1
cdr3_length: 13
clone_size: NA
d_call: TRBD1
cdr3_nt: TGCAGCGTTGAAGCAGGGGGATGGACTGAAGCTTTCTTT
cdr3_aa: CSVEAGGWTEAFF

j_call: TRBJ2-1
v_call: TRBV5-1
cdr3_length: 13
clone_size: NA
d_call: NA
cdr3_nt: TGCGCCAGCAGCTCCGTCCAGGGGAATGAGCAGTTCTTC
cdr3_aa: CASSSVQGNEQFF

j_call: TRBJ2-2
v_call: TRBV6-4
cdr3_length: 14
clone_size: NA
d_call: NA
cdr3_nt: TGTGCCACGTCGAGGGTATTGAACACCGGGGAGCTGTTTTTT
cdr3_aa: CATSRVLNTGELFF

j_call: TRBJ1-6
v_call: TRBV7-9
cdr3_length: 12
clone_size: once
d_call: NA
cdr3_nt: TGTGCCAGCAGCCCTTCGGGGGGCCCCCTCCACTTT
cdr3_aa: CASSPSGGPLHF

j_call: TRBJ1-1
v_call: TRBV9
cdr3_length: 14
clone_size: NA
d_call: NA
cdr3_nt: TGTGCCAGCAGCCCCAGACCTGGGGGGACTGAAGCTTTCTTT
cdr3_aa: CASSPRPGGTEAFF

j_call: TRBJ2-1
v_call: TRBV19
cdr3_length: 15
clone_size: NA
d_call: NA
cdr3_nt: TGTGCCAGTAGATTCACTACCTTCCGTGCGAGTGAGCAGTTCTTC
cdr3_aa: CASRFTTFRASEQFF

j_call: TRBJ2-1
v_call: TRBV27
cdr3_length: 18
clone_size: NA
d_call: TRBD2
cdr3_nt: TGTGCCAGCAGTTTACAGGTGTTGGGGACTAGCGTGTCAGATGAGCAGTTCTTC
cdr3_aa: CASSLQVLGTSVSDEQFF

j_call: TRBJ2-7
v_call: TRBV18
cdr3_length: 14
clone_size: NA
d_call: TRBD1
cdr3_nt: TGTGCCAGCTCACCGGGACAGACACTCTACGAGCAGTACTTC
cdr3_aa: CASSPGQTLYEQYF

j_call: TRBJ2-1
v_call: TRBV19
cdr3_length: 14
clone_size: few
d_call: NA
cdr3_nt: TGTGCCAGTGGGAGGGGGAGGGAGTACAATGAGCAGTTCTTC
cdr3_aa: CASGRGREYNEQFF

j_call: TRBJ2-1
v_call: TRBV10-3
cdr3_length: 14
clone_size: few
d_call: NA
cdr3_nt: TGTGCCATCAGTGAGGGGGGGGGCGCCCATGAGCAGTTCTTC
cdr3_aa: CAISEGGGAHEQFF

j_call: TRBJ2-7
v_call: TRBV30
cdr3_length: 19
clone_size: NA
d_call: TRBD1
cdr3_nt: TGTGCCTGGAGTGTACGGGGGACAGGGGACTCGAGGCGCCTCAAAGAGCAGTACTTC
cdr3_aa: CAWSVRGTGDSRRLKEQYF

j_call: TRBJ1-2
v_call: TRBV7-8
cdr3_length: 18
clone_size: once
d_call: TRBD1
cdr3_nt: TGTGCCAGCAGCCCCCTCGGAGGGACAGGGGGCAAAGACTATGGCTACACCTTC
cdr3_aa: CASSPLGGTGGKDYGYTF

j_call: TRBJ2-2
v_call: TRBV5-1
cdr3_length: 15
clone_size: few
d_call: NA
cdr3_nt: TGCGCCAGCAGCTTGGAGACAACGAACACCGGGGAGCTGTTTTTT
cdr3_aa: CASSLETTNTGELFF

j_call: TRBJ2-2
v_call: TRBV5-4
cdr3_length: 16
clone_size: NA
d_call: TRBD1
cdr3_nt: TGTGCCAGCAGCTCGGGCCGGGACAGGAACACCGGGGAGCTGTTTTTT
cdr3_aa: CASSSGRDRNTGELFF

j_call: TRBJ1-6
v_call: TRBV10-3
cdr3_length: 15
clone_size: NA
d_call: NA
cdr3_nt: TGTGCCATCAGTGAGTCCGGGGGGGCGAATTCACCCCTCCACTTT
cdr3_aa: CAISESGGANSPLHF

j_call: TRBJ2-1
v_call: TRBV11-2
cdr3_length: 15
clone_size: NA
d_call: TRBD1
cdr3_nt: TGTGCCAGCAGCGCACCGGGACAGCCCTACAATGAGCAGTTCTTC
cdr3_aa: CASSAPGQPYNEQFF

j_call: TRBJ2-1
v_call: TRBV6-5
cdr3_length: 15
clone_size: NA
d_call: TRBD2
cdr3_nt: TGTGCCAGCAGTTACTCGGCGGGAGCCTACAATGAGCAGTTCTTC
cdr3_aa: CASSYSAGAYNEQFF

j_call: TRBJ2-5
v_call: TRBV28
cdr3_length: 12
clone_size: NA
d_call: NA
cdr3_nt: TGTGCCAGCAGTTTATTCGGAGAGACCCAGTACTTC
cdr3_aa: CASSLFGETQYF

j_call: TRBJ2-3
v_call: TRBV10-1
cdr3_length: 16
clone_size: NA
d_call: TRBD2
cdr3_nt: TGCGCCAGCAGCCCGACTAGCGGGGGGTCCCCAGATACGCAGTATTTT
cdr3_aa: CASSPTSGGSPDTQYF

j_call: TRBJ2-1
v_call: TRBV12-3/TRBV12-4
cdr3_length: 11
clone_size: few
d_call: NA
cdr3_nt: TGTGCCAGCATGAGAGGAATTGAGCAGTTCTTC
cdr3_aa: CASMRGIEQFF

j_call: TRBJ2-7
v_call: TRBV7-3
cdr3_length: 14
clone_size: NA
d_call: TRBD1
cdr3_nt: TGTGCCAGCAGCTTAGGGACAGGGCCCTACGAGCAGTACTTC
cdr3_aa: CASSLGTGPYEQYF

j_call: TRBJ1-5
v_call: TRBV11-3
cdr3_length: 17
clone_size: NA
d_call: TRBD1
cdr3_nt: TGTGCCAGCAGCTTAGATATCAGACAGGGACGTGGTCAGCCCCAGCATTTT
cdr3_aa: CASSLDIRQGRGQPQHF

j_call: TRBJ1-1
v_call: TRBV6-5
cdr3_length: 13
clone_size: NA
d_call: NA
cdr3_nt: TGTGCAGGGGCAAGGGTCATGAACACTGAAGCTTTCTTT
cdr3_aa: CAGARVMNTEAFF

j_call: TRBJ2-1
v_call: TRBV5-1
cdr3_length: 16
clone_size: once
d_call: NA
cdr3_nt: TGCGCCAGCAGCCCAGAACAGGGAACGTCCTACAATGAGCAGTTCTTC
cdr3_aa: CASSPEQGTSYNEQFF

j_call: TRBJ2-1
v_call: TRBV9
cdr3_length: 19
clone_size: NA
d_call: TRBD2
cdr3_nt: TGTGCCAGCAGCTCGAGTCCCGGGACTAGCGGGGGCTCCTACAATGAGCAGTTCTTC
cdr3_aa: CASSSSPGTSGGSYNEQFF

j_call: TRBJ1-2
v_call: TRBV28
cdr3_length: 16
clone_size: NA
d_call: NA
cdr3_nt: TGTGCCAGCAGTGGTGAGGCAGCTAATCCCACCTATGGCTACACCTTC
cdr3_aa: CASSGEAANPTYGYTF

j_call: TRBJ1-1
v_call: TRBV30
cdr3_length: 15
clone_size: NA
d_call: TRBD1
cdr3_nt: TGTGCCTGGAGTGTCCTGAGGGGGCGCGACACTGAAGCTTTCTTT
cdr3_aa: CAWSVLRGRDTEAFF

j_call: TRBJ2-1
v_call: TRBV5-1
cdr3_length: 15
clone_size: NA
d_call: TRBD2
cdr3_nt: TGCGCCAGCAGCGCGCTAGCGGGAATAGATGGTGAGCAGTTCTTC
cdr3_aa: CASSALAGIDGEQFF

j_call: TRBJ2-7
v_call: TRBV9
cdr3_length: 15
clone_size: NA
d_call: TRBD2
cdr3_nt: TGTGCCAGCACTAGCGGGGGCGACCCCCAGGGCGAGCAGTACTTC
cdr3_aa: CASTSGGDPQGEQYF

j_call: TRBJ2-7
v_call: TRBV19
cdr3_length: 15
clone_size: NA
d_call: TRBD1
cdr3_nt: TGTGCCAGTAGTATGGGACAGGGGGTAACCTACGAGCAGTACTTC
cdr3_aa: CASSMGQGVTYEQYF

j_call: TRBJ2-3
v_call: TRBV2
cdr3_length: 16
clone_size: NA
d_call: NA
cdr3_nt: TGTGCCAGCACCCGGGGACTTCCGTGGGGGGCAGATACGCAGTATTTT
cdr3_aa: CASTRGLPWGADTQYF

j_call: TRBJ1-1
v_call: TRBV3-1/TRBV3-2
cdr3_length: 15
clone_size: NA
d_call: TRBD1
cdr3_nt: TGTGCCAGCAGCCCAAAGACAGGGGACTACACTGAAGCTTTCTTT
cdr3_aa: CASSPKTGDYTEAFF

j_call: TRBJ2-7
v_call: TRBV7-2
cdr3_length: 15
clone_size: NA
d_call: TRBD1
cdr3_nt: TGTGCCAGCAGCTTAGGACAGGGAAGCCCTTACGAGCAGTACTTC
cdr3_aa: CASSLGQGSPYEQYF

j_call: TRBJ1-5
v_call: TRBV4-3
cdr3_length: 16
clone_size: NA
d_call: NA
cdr3_nt: TGCGCCAGCAGCCAAGATAAAGGGCAGGGAGGGCAGCCCCAGCATTTT
cdr3_aa: CASSQDKGQGGQPQHF